This T cell receptor beta chain was sequenced during a study of metastatic and nonmetastatic thyroid tumors. Study background: Repertoire comparison spanned blood and tumor or nodule tissue of malignant and benign thyroid patients. Study outcomes and limitations: It was reported that TCR beta diversity was significantly higher in malignant thyroid tumors than benign nodules, in blood and tumor.

Per the original data handling: A classifier for distant metastasis in papillary thyroid cancer was constructed using CDR3 differences observed across clinicopathological groups. TCRdb re-called the PCR reads through MiXCR. TCRdb, not the authors, supplied the V and J calls. This table holds around 40,000 clones, about 13% found once. This clone has a handful of counts. Its antigen is currently unknown. The trim removed 6 bases at V and 3 bases at J, leaving 8 bases unmatched. The CDR3 is 14 amino acids. CDR1 is MNHEY, CDR2 SVGAGI, per germline. Prior to thyroid surgery, none of the patients had received any treatment.

This sequence was found in a female donor with papillary thyroid cancer or a benign thyroid nodule (not recorded which). Some clones in this sample may be carry-over from other donors' samples. The J gene is TRBJ2-7, the V gene TRBV6-5, with TRBD1 matching 7 bases. The sequenced material came from blood. The CDR3 DNA sequence: TGTGCCAGCAGCTTACAGGGGCAGAGCTACGAGCAGTACTTC. Translating gives CASSLQGQSYEQYF.